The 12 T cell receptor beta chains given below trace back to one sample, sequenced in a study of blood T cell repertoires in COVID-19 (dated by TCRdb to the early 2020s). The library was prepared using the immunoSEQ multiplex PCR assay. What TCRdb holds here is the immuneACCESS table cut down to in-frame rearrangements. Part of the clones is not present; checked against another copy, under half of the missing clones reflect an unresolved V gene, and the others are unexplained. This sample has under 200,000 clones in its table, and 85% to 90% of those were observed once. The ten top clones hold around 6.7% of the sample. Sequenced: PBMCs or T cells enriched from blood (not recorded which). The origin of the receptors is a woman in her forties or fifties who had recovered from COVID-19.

The DNA of the CDR3 is TGTGCCAGCTCACGGACAGGGAGCTACGAGCAGTACTTC. Translation gives CASSRTGSYEQYF. The V call is TRBV18, the J call TRBJ2-7; 8 bases are shared with TRBD1. The germline V gene encodes CDR1 KGHSH and CDR2 LQKENI. V trimming: 4 bases; J trimming: 3 bases; junction bases outside the gene matches: 2. The CDR3 totals 13 residues.

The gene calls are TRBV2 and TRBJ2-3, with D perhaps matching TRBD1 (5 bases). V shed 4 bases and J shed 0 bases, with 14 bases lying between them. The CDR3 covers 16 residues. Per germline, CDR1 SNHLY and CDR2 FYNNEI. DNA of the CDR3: TGTGCCAGCAGTGGAATCGAGACAGCTAGCACAGATACGCAGTATTTT. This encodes CASSGIETASTDTQYF.

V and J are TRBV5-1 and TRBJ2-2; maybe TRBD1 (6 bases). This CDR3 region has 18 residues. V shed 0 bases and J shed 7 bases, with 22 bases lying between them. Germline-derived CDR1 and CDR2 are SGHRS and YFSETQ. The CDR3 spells CASSLAIGGRGSGGELFF. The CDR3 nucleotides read TGCGCCAGCAGCTTGGCCATTGGTGGAAGGGGGAGCGGCGGGGAGCTGTTTTTT.

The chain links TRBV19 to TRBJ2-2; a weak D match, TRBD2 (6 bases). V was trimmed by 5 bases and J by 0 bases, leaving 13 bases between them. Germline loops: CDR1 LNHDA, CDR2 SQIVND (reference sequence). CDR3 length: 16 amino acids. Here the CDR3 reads CASSPPPGANTGELFF. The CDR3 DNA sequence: TGTGCCAGTAGTCCCCCCCCGGGGGCGAACACCGGGGAGCTGTTTTTT.

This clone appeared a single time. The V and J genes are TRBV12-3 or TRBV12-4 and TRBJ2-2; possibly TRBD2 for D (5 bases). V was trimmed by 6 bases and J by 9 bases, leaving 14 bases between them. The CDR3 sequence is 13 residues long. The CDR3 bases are TGTGCCAGCAGCCTGGTCGAGGGCCGGGAGCTGTTTTTT. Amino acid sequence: CASSLVEGRELFF.

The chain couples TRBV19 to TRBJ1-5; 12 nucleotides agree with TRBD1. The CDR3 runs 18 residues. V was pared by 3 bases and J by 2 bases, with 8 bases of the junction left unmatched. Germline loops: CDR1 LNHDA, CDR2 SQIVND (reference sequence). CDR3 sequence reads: CASSIGTGGLVGNQPQHF. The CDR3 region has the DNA TGTGCCAGTAGTATTGGGACAGGGGGCCTAGTCGGCAATCAGCCCCAGCATTTT.

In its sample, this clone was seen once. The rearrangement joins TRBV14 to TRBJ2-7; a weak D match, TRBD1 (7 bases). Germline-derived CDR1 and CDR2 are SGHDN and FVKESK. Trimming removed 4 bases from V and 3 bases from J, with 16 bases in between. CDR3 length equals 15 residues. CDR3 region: CASSRSGGLGYEQYF. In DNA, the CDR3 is TGTGCCAGCAGCCGCTCAGGGGGACTCGGCTACGAGCAGTACTTC.

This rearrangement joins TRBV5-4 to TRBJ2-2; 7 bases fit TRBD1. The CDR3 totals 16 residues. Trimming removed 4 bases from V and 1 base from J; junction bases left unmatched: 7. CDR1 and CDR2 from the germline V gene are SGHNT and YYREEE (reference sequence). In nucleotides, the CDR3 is TGTGCCAGCAGCCGCCAACAGGGGCAGAACACCGGGGAGCTGTTTTTT. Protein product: CASSRQQGQNTGELFF. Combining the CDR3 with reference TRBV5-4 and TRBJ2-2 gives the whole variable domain ETGVTQSPTHLIKTRGQQVTLRCSSQSGHNTVSWYQQALGQGPQFIFQYYREEENGRGNFPPRFSGLQFPNYSSELNVNALELDDSALYLCASSRQQGQNTGELFFGEGSRLTVL.

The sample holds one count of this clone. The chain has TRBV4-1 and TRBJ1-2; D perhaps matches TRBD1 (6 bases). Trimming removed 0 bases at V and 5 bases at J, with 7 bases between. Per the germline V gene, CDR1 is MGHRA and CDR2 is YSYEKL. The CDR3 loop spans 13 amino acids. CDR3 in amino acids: CASSQDDRYGYTF. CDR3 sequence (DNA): TGCGCCAGCAGCCAAGACGACAGGTATGGCTACACCTTC.

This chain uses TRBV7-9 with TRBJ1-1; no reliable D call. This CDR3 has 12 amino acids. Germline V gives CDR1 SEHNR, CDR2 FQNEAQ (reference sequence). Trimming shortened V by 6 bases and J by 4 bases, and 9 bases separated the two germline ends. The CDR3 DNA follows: TGTGCCAGCAGTCCCTACGGCACTGAAGCTTTCTTT. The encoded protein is CASSPYGTEAFF. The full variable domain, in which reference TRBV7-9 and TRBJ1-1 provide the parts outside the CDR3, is DTGVSQNPRHKITKRGQNVTFRCDPISEHNRLYWYRQTLGQGPEFLTYFQNEAQLEKSRLLSDRFSAERPKGSFSTLEIQRTEQGDSAMYLCASSPYGTEAFFGQGTRLTVV.

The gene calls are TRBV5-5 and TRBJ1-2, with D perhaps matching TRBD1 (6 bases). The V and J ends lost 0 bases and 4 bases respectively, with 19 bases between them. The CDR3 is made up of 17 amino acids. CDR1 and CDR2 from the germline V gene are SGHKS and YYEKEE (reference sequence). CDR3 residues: CASSLEVNTGLVYGYTF. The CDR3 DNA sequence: TGTGCCAGCAGCTTGGAGGTGAACACAGGGCTGGTCTATGGCTACACCTTC.

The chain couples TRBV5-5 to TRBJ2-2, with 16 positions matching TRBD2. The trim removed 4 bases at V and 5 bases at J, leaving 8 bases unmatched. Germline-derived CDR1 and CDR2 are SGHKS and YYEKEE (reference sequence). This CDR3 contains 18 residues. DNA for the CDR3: TGTGCCAGCAGCCTCCTGCCGGGACTAGCGGGGGGGACCGGGGAGCTGTTTTTT. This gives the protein CASSLLPGLAGGTGELFF. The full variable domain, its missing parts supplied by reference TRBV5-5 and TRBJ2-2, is DAGVTQSPTHLIKTRGQQVTLRCSPISGHKSVSWYQQVLGQGPQFIFQYYEKEERGRGNFPDRFSARQFPNYSSELNVNALLLGDSALYLCASSLLPGLAGGTGELFFGEGSRLTVL.